These T cell receptor beta chains were read from a single sample in a study of cytotoxic CD8 clonotypes in ibrutinib-treated CLL. Generated by immunoSEQ multiplex PCR, the TCRdb table keeps only in-frame clones and is missing some. The sample holds about 15,000 clones, 55% to 80% seen once. The input for sequencing was PBMCs, taken before ibrutinib treatment. These receptors originate from a human donor with chronic lymphocytic leukemia. Both conserved end residues are part of each CDR3. The order of the fields is J gene, D gene, clone size, V gene, CDR3 protein, CDR3 DNA. A D gene is named only where the DNA matches it firmly. Clone size appears in some rows only: once, few, many, or a class for an expanded clone.

TRBJ1-2 | TRBD1 | . | TRBV6-1 | CASRADRAGGYTF | TGTGCCAGCAGGGCGGACAGGGCGGGTGGCTACACCTTC
TRBJ1-1 | . | . | TRBV6-1 | CASSVEEDTEAFF | TGTGCCAGCAGTGTGGAGGAGGACACTGAAGCTTTCTTT
TRBJ2-3 | . | . | TRBV2 | CASMGTSQSTDTQYF | TGTGCCAGCATGGGAACCTCCCAAAGCACAGATACGCAGTATTTT
TRBJ2-1 | . | . | TRBV27 | CASRDKSYNEQFF | TGTGCCAGCAGGGACAAATCCTACAATGAGCAGTTCTTC
TRBJ2-3 | TRBD2 | few | TRBV10-3 | CAISHAGGRGTDTQYF | TGTGCCATCAGCCACGCGGGAGGGCGGGGCACAGATACGCAGTATTTT
TRBJ1-3 | . | few | TRBV5-4 | CASSPDLSGNTIYF | TGTGCCAGCAGCCCGGACCTCTCTGGAAACACCATATATTTT
TRBJ2-7 | . | . | TRBV27 | CASRPTGLGRQRGPYEQYF | TGTGCCAGCAGGCCCACCGGACTAGGGCGACAAAGGGGGCCCTACGAGCAGTACTTC
TRBJ2-1 | TRBD2 | once | TRBV5-1 | CASSLAGGFYNEQFF | TGCGCCAGCAGCTTGGCGGGGGGGTTCTACAATGAGCAGTTCTTC
TRBJ1-1 | . | . | TRBV7-8 | CASSLGQGDTEAFF | TGTGCCAGCAGCTTAGGTCAGGGTGACACTGAAGCTTTCTTT
TRBJ2-7 | TRBD1 | . | TRBV4-2 | CASSTGTGDWSYEQYF | TGTGCCAGCAGCACTGGGACAGGGGACTGGTCCTACGAGCAGTACTTC
TRBJ2-3 | . | . | TRBV6-6 | CASSLRAGRDTQYF | TGTGCCAGCAGTTTACGGGCGGGGAGGGATACGCAGTATTTT
TRBJ1-2 | . | . | TRBV7-9 | CASSLSGRTTSYGYTF | TGTGCCAGCAGCTTATCTGGACGGACAACCAGCTATGGCTACACCTTC
TRBJ2-1 | TRBD1 | . | TRBV5-3 | CARSCPGTGPNSYNEQFF | TGTGCCAGAAGCTGTCCCGGGACAGGGCCCAATTCCTACAATGAGCAGTTCTTC
TRBJ2-1 | TRBD1 | . | TRBV15 | CATRKGGPYNEQFF | TGTGCCACCCGGAAAGGGGGCCCCTACAATGAGCAGTTCTTC
TRBJ1-3 | TRBD1 | once | TRBV5-5 | CASSSTGATGNTIYF | TGTGCCAGCAGCTCTACAGGGGCCACTGGAAACACCATATATTTT
TRBJ2-5 | . | . | TRBV29-1 | CSVEGVGSETQYF | TGCAGCGTCGAGGGAGTAGGTTCGGAGACCCAGTACTTC
TRBJ2-1 | . | . | TRBV6-6 | CASGSGSSYNEQFF | TGTGCCAGCGGGTCGGGGAGCTCCTACAATGAGCAGTTCTTC
TRBJ2-3 | TRBD2 | . | TRBV27 | CASRGTSGTTTQYF | TGTGCCAGCAGGGGGACTAGCGGGACAACAACGCAGTATTTT
TRBJ2-7 | . | . | TRBV11-2 | CASSLEIRGSWGLNEQYF | TGTGCCAGCAGCTTAGAAATTAGAGGGTCGTGGGGGCTCAACGAGCAGTACTTC
TRBJ1-6 | . | few | TRBV6-6 | CATSSQNSPLHF | TGTGCCACATCGAGCCAGAATTCACCCCTCCACTTT
TRBJ2-1 | . | . | TRBV18 | CASSPPGLYNEQFF | TGTGCCAGCTCACCACCGGGACTCTACAATGAGCAGTTCTTC
TRBJ1-4 | . | few | TRBV2 | CASSDSIATNEKLFF | TGTGCCAGCAGTGACTCGATTGCAACTAATGAAAAACTGTTTTTT
TRBJ2-2 | . | . | TRBV2 | CASSLFWGPNTGELFF | TGTGCCAGCAGTCTATTTTGGGGGCCTAACACCGGGGAGCTGTTTTTT
TRBJ2-3 | . | few | TRBV9 | CASSGGDPTLPTDTQYF | TGTGCCAGCAGCGGAGGGGACCCAACCCTCCCCACAGATACGCAGTATTTT
TRBJ2-5 | . | few | TRBV7-6 | CASSLLEETQYF | TGTGCCAGCAGCTTGCTGGAGGAGACCCAGTACTTC
TRBJ1-6 | . | . | TRBV27 | CASSIRFPGRPLHF | TGTGCCAGCAGTATCAGGTTTCCCGGACGACCCCTCCACTTT
TRBJ2-5 | TRBD2 | . | TRBV5-1 | CASSRDYPQETQYF | TGCGCCAGCAGCCGGGACTACCCACAAGAGACCCAGTACTTC
TRBJ1-5 | . | . | TRBV19 | CASSVDIHSNQPQHF | TGTGCCAGTAGTGTGGACATTCATAGCAATCAGCCCCAGCATTTT
TRBJ2-5 | TRBD2 | . | TRBV5-1 | CASSPGLAARRSETQYF | TGCGCCAGCAGTCCCGGACTAGCGGCTCGCCGGTCGGAGACCCAGTACTTC
TRBJ2-1 | TRBD1 | few | TRBV4-2 | CASSPQGNNEQFF | TGTGCCAGCAGCCCACAGGGGAACAATGAGCAGTTCTTC
TRBJ2-1 | TRBD2 | . | TRBV7-6 | CASSYRRGLANNEQFF | TGTGCCAGCAGCTACCGGAGGGGACTAGCGAACAATGAGCAGTTCTTC
TRBJ1-5 | TRBD1 | few | TRBV28 | CASSYRGPPQHF | TGTGCCAGCAGTTACAGGGGCCCCCCCCAGCATTTT
TRBJ1-3 | . | . | TRBV7-8 | CASSITDSGNTIYF | TGTGCCAGCAGCATCACAGACTCTGGAAACACCATATATTTT
TRBJ2-3 | . | medium-sized | TRBV7-9 | CASSWGTGRTDTQYF | TGTGCCAGCAGCTGGGGGACTGGTCGCACAGATACGCAGTATTTT
TRBJ2-3 | TRBD2 | . | TRBV19 | CASSMTSGRVDTQYF | TGTGCCAGTAGTATGACTAGCGGGAGGGTAGATACGCAGTATTTT
TRBJ2-1 | . | . | TRBV6-1 | CASRLVPPNEQFF | TGTGCCAGCAGGCTAGTCCCTCCCAATGAGCAGTTCTTC
TRBJ1-4 | . | . | TRBV12-2 | CASRSLTPMVRDEKLFF | TGTGCAAGTCGCTCATTGACCCCAATGGTAAGGGATGAAAAACTGTTTTTT
TRBJ1-4 | . | few | TRBV14 | CASSPRRGGKLFF | TGTGCCAGCAGCCCGAGGAGGGGTGGAAAACTGTTTTTT
TRBJ1-4 | . | . | TRBV5-4 | CASSANREEKLFF | TGTGCCAGCAGCGCAAACCGGGAAGAAAAACTGTTTTTT
TRBJ1-5 | . | . | TRBV21-1 | CASSKGGTGKSSNQPQHF | TGTGCCAGCAGCAAAGGAGGGACAGGGAAATCAAGCAATCAGCCCCAGCATTTT